The 22 T cell receptor beta chains presented below share a single source sample, sequenced in a study of blood T cell repertoires in COVID-19. The protocol was immunoSEQ multiplex PCR, while the TCRdb copy is restricted to in-frame clones and leaves out a portion. The repertoire holds fewer than 600,000 clones, 89% seen once, with 0.9% in the top ten. Sequencing input: peripheral blood. Receptors originate from a man aged 18 to 29 with COVID-19, enrolled during active disease.

This rearrangement joins TRBV4-1 to TRBJ2-3, with 7 nucleotides matching TRBD2. Germline-derived CDR1 and CDR2 are MGHRA and YSYEKL. This CDR3 is 17 amino acids long. Trimming cost V 4 bases and J 2 bases; bases outside gene matches: 12. The CDR3 DNA follows: TGCGCCAGCAGCCTCACCTTCTGGGGAGGGCCCACAGATACGCAGTATTTT. Protein: CASSLTFWGGPTDTQYF.

This sequence joins TRBV3-1 (or the pseudogene TRBV3-2) and TRBJ2-1; D gene ambiguous. With 8 bases removed from V and 5 bases from J, the gap between germline ends came to 13 bases. The CDR3 loop spans 13 amino acids. Germline CDR1 and CDR2: LGHDT and YNNKEL (reference sequence). For the CDR3, the DNA is TGTGCCAGCCGGTCGATCTATGACAATGAGCAGTTCTTC. Translation gives CASRSIYDNEQFF.

The V and J genes are TRBV10-2 and TRBJ1-1; a weak D match, TRBD1 (6 bases). This CDR3 region has 14 residues. The germline V gene has CDR1 WSHSY and CDR2 SAAADI. V was trimmed by 7 bases and J by 3 bases, leaving 15 bases between them. The CDR3 DNA follows: TGCGCCAGCAAAGACAGGCCCGGCGACACTGAAGCTTTCTTT. Encoded protein: CASKDRPGDTEAFF.

This chain joins TRBV7-9 and TRBJ1-2, with 7 bases identical to TRBD1. The CDR3 runs to 14 residues. CDR1 and CDR2 (germline): SEHNR, FQNEAQ (reference sequence). After removal of 1 base from V and 6 bases from J, the junction contained 5 bases not matched to a gene. Here the CDR3 DNA reads TGTGCCAGCAGCTTAGGGTACAGGGGTCATGGCTACACCTTC. Translation gives CASSLGYRGHGYTF.

The V call is TRBV3-1 (or the pseudogene TRBV3-2), the J call TRBJ1-2; weak D call: TRBD1 (5 bases). Germline V gives CDR1 LGHDT, CDR2 YNNKEL (reference sequence). The CDR3 is 14 residues long. V shed 3 bases and J shed 7 bases, with 15 bases lying between them. CDR3 sequence: CASSQLSRRGGYTF. The CDR3 DNA sequence: TGTGCCAGCAGCCAGTTGAGCAGGAGGGGTGGCTACACCTTC.

This clone was recorded a few times. The chain is built from TRBV25-1 and TRBJ2-7; D is uncertain. CDR1 and CDR2 from the germline V gene are MGHDK and SYGVNS. CDR3 length: 16 amino acids. Trimming stripped 4 bases from V and 3 bases from J, with 19 bases between. CDR3 residues: CASSGSSTTPNYEQYF. Written as DNA, the CDR3 is TGTGCCAGCAGTGGGAGTAGTACTACGCCAAACTACGAGCAGTACTTC.

This clone was seen just once. The chain is built from TRBV7-9 and TRBJ2-5, with D perhaps matching TRBD2 (5 bases). In germline, CDR1 is SEHNR, CDR2 FQNEAQ (reference sequence). The length of the CDR3 is 15 residues. V lost 4 bases, J lost 1 base, and 13 bases lay in between. The CDR3, as DNA: TGTGCCAGCAGCTGGATAGGCGAGGGCCAAGAGACCCAGTACTTC. This codes for CASSWIGEGQETQYF.

This chain joins TRBV2 and TRBJ2-7, with D maybe TRBD1 (6 bases). The CDR3 runs to 12 residues. The germline V gene encodes CDR1 SNHLY and CDR2 FYNNEI. V was trimmed by 7 bases and J by 5 bases, leaving 12 bases between them. The CDR3 sequence is CASISSGDEQYF. CDR3 coding DNA: TGTGCCAGCATTTCCTCAGGGGACGAGCAGTACTTC.

Here the CDR3 reads CASSSGTGPYTEAFF. As DNA, the CDR3 is TGTGCCAGCAGCTCCGGGACAGGGCCGTACACTGAAGCTTTCTTT. This rearrangement joins TRBV7-2 to TRBJ1-1; the match to TRBD1 covers 9 bases. The CDR3 runs to 15 residues. Germline assignment: CDR1 SGHTA and CDR2 FQGNSA. With 4 bases clipped from V and 3 bases from J, the junction kept 6 bases outside the gene matches. Looking up the rest from reference TRBV7-2 and TRBJ1-1 gives the full variable domain: GAGVSQSPSNKVTEKGKDVELRCDPISGHTALYWYRQSLGQGLEFLIYFQGNSAPDKSGLPSDRFSAERTGGSVSTLTIQRTQQEDSAVYLCASSSGTGPYTEAFFGQGTRLTVV.

The CDR3 sequence is CASSSGTPTYEQYF. CDR3 in DNA: TGTGCCAGCAGCTCCGGGACTCCAACCTACGAGCAGTACTTC. J is TRBJ2-7 and V is TRBV7-8; D may be TRBD2 (6 bases). Between the trimmed V and J ends, which lost 4 bases and 2 bases, there was a span of 12 bases. CDR3 length equals 14 residues. CDR1 is SGHVS and CDR2 is FQNEAQ in the germline V gene.

V and J are TRBV11-3 and TRBJ2-7; a possible D gene is TRBD1 (5 bases). Germline V CDR1 and CDR2: SGHNT, YENEEA. The CDR3 contains 14 residues. V was trimmed by 3 bases and J by 0 bases, leaving 9 bases between them. CDR3 nucleotide sequence: TGTGCCAGCAGCTTTCAGGGTAACTCCTACGAGCAGTACTTC. Translating gives CASSFQGNSYEQYF.

Here the CDR3 DNA reads TGTGCCAGCAGGTCCAGCGGGAGGGGGGAGCAGTACTTC. Encoded protein: CASRSSGRGEQYF. This chain uses TRBV28 with TRBJ2-7; 10 nucleotides match TRBD2. Germline V gene lookup returns CDR1 MDHEN and CDR2 SYDVKM. The length of the CDR3 is 13 residues. Trimming cost V 6 bases and J 7 bases; bases outside gene matches: 6.

The V gene is TRBV6-5, the J gene TRBJ2-2; TRBD1 aligns across 8 bases. J lost 5 bases, V lost 2 bases, and 4 bases had no gene match. The germline CDR1 and CDR2 sequences are MNHEY and SVGAGI. The CDR3 extends over 15 amino acids. The CDR3 DNA reads TGTGCCAGCAGTTACACAGGGGGTGGGACCGGGGAGCTGTTTTTT. Its protein product is CASSYTGGGTGELFF.

This clone has only a few counts. DNA for the CDR3: TGTGCCAGTACCGGACGGGGTCGAGCCACTGAAGCTTTCTTT. The encoded protein is CASTGRGRATEAFF. The chain links TRBV19 to TRBJ1-1; D not resolved. The CDR3 loop spans 14 amino acids. CDR1 and CDR2 from the germline V gene are LNHDA and SQIVND (reference sequence). V lost 7 bases and J lost 4, with 16 bases in between.

The chain combines TRBV7-9 with TRBJ1-4; D perhaps matches TRBD1 (6 bases). The germline CDR1 and CDR2 sequences are SEHNR and FQNEAQ (reference sequence). V shed 5 bases and J shed 8 bases, with 18 bases lying between them. This CDR3 spans 15 amino acids. CDR3 sequence reads: CASSPSQGPGEKLFF. CDR3 in DNA: TGTGCCAGCAGCCCCTCGCAGGGGCCTGGGGAAAAACTGTTTTTT.

V usage is TRBV5-8 and J usage is TRBJ1-6; no firm D call. The CDR3 has 13 amino acids. CDR1 is SGHTS and CDR2 is YDEGEE in the germline V gene. Deletions cut 3 bases from V and 5 bases from J, with 6 bases between. The CDR3 DNA is TGTGCCAGCAGCTCGAGGAATAATTCACCCCTCCACTTT. Amino acid sequence: CASSSRNNSPLHF.

This clone has only one observation. The chain recombines TRBV7-2 with TRBJ2-7; 7 bases map to TRBD1. This CDR3 has 13 amino acids. V was pared by 1 base and J by 11 bases, with 8 bases of the junction left unmatched. CDR1 and CDR2 from the germline V gene are SGHTA and FQGNSA. The CDR3 nucleotides are TGTGCCAGCAGCTTAGGCCCAGGGGGATATGAGTACTTC. Residues: CASSLGPGGYEYF. The entire variable domain, with the rest obtained from reference TRBV7-2 and TRBJ2-7, is as follows: GAGVSQSPSNKVTEKGKDVELRCDPISGHTALYWYRQSLGQGLEFLIYFQGNSAPDKSGLPSDRFSAERTGGSVSTLTIQRTQQEDSAVYLCASSLGPGGYEYFGPGTRLTVT.

This sequence joins TRBV2 and TRBJ2-3; D perhaps matches TRBD2 (5 bases). With 6 bases removed from V and 6 bases from J, the gap between germline ends came to 16 bases. There are 14 residues in the CDR3. The V gene's germline CDR1 is SNHLY and CDR2 FYNNEI. The CDR3 coding sequence is TGTGCCAGCAGGGCAGGTCTAGCTTTGGATACGCAGTATTTT. This sequence encodes CASRAGLALDTQYF.

This chain links TRBV2 with TRBJ2-1; 10 nucleotides line up with TRBD1. Germline-derived CDR1 and CDR2 are SNHLY and FYNNEI. J lost 5 bases, V lost 6 bases, and 10 bases had no gene match. This CDR3 is 16 amino acids long. Here the CDR3 DNA reads TGTGCCAGCAGAGCCGCCGGGACAGGGGCCCACAATGAGCAGTTCTTC. It yields the protein CASRAAGTGAHNEQFF.

This clone was recorded only once. V usage is TRBV3-1 (or the pseudogene TRBV3-2) and J usage is TRBJ1-1; a possible D gene is TRBD1 (6 bases). Between the trimmed V and J ends, which lost 1 base and 11 bases, there was a span of 17 bases. Germline loops: CDR1 LGHDT, CDR2 YNNKEL (reference sequence). The CDR3 covers 14 residues. For the CDR3, the DNA is TGTGCCAGCAGCCAAGGGACCCGGGGGGCGACGGCTTTCTTT. This codes for CASSQGTRGATAFF.

The sample holds a few counts of this clone. This chain joins TRBV2 and TRBJ2-7, with D perhaps TRBD2 (5 bases). Trimming shortened V by 3 bases and J by 4 bases, and 10 bases separated the two germline ends. Per germline, CDR1 SNHLY and CDR2 FYNNEI. The CDR3 extends over 13 amino acids. The CDR3 DNA reads TGTGCCAGCAGTGAGAGTCGGGGTTACGAGCAGTACTTC. Its translation: CASSESRGYEQYF.

CDR3 sequence reads: CASGTGWTGELFF. CDR3 DNA sequence: TGTGCCAGCGGGACAGGGTGGACCGGGGAGCTGTTTTTT. The chain joins TRBV2 to TRBJ2-2; 9 bases line up with TRBD1. The germline gives CDR1 SNHLY, CDR2 FYNNEI. The ends lost 8 bases at V and 5 bases at J; junction bases unmatched: 3. CDR3 size: 13 residues.